The 2 T cell receptor beta chains listed next were all sequenced from one sample in a study of T cells in Graves' hyperthyroidism and ophthalmopathy. RNA transcripts gave rise to amplified TCR beta CDR3 regions. The HTBI primer set drove a first-round RT-PCR of the TCR CDR3. TCRdb re-analysed the multiplex PCR reads in MiXCR, keeping a single row per CDR3 protein. The repertoire holds about 500,000 distinct CDR3 sequences, with about 16% as singletons. Specimen: blood. All receptors come from a woman in her twenties or thirties with Graves' ophthalmopathy.

This clonotype was recorded at least ten times. The gene calls are TRBV7-9 and TRBJ2-3, with TRBD2 identical over 14 bases. This CDR3 is 16 amino acids long. After removal of 3 bases from V and 6 bases from J, the junction contained 5 bases not matched to a gene. Germline lookup yields CDR1 SEHNR and CDR2 FQNEAQ (reference sequence). DNA of the CDR3: TGTGCCAGCAGCTTCGGGACTAGCGGGAGTGAGGATACGCAGTATTTT. As protein: CASSFGTSGSEDTQYF. The variable domain in full, with the rest retrieved from reference TRBV7-9 and TRBJ2-3, is DTGVSQNPRHKITKRGQNVTFRCDPISEHNRLYWYRQTLGQGPEFLTYFQNEAQLEKSRLLSDRFSAERPKGSFSTLEIQRTEQGDSAMYLCASSFGTSGSEDTQYFGPGTRLTVL.

DNA of the CDR3: TGTGCCACCAGCAGAGTGACCACTGTTGAAGCTTTCTTT. The encoded protein is CATSRVTTVEAFF. The rearrangement links TRBV15 to TRBJ1-1; D call uncertain. The CDR3 is made up of 13 amino acids. Looked up from germline, CDR1 is LNHNV and CDR2 is YYDKDF (reference sequence). Trimming stripped 1 base from V and 7 bases from J, with 10 bases between.